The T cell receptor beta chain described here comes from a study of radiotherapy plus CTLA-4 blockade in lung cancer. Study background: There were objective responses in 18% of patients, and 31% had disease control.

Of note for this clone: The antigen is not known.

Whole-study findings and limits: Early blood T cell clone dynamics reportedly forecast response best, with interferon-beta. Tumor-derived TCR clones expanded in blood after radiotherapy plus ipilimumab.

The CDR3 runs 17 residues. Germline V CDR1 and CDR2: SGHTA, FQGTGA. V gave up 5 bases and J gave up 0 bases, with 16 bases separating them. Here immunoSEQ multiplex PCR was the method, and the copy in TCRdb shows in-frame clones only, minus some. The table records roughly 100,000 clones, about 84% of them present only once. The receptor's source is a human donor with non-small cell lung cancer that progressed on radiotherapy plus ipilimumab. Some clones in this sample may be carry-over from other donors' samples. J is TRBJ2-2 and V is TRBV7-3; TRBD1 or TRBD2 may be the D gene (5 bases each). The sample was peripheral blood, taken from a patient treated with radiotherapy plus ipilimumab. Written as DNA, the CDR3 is TGTGCCAGCAGCCCCCAGAGGGACGATGCGAACACCGGGGAGCTGTTTTTT. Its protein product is CASSPQRDDANTGELFF. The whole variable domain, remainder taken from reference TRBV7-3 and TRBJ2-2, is GAGVSQTPSNKVTEKGKYVELRCDPISGHTALYWYRQSLGQGPEFLIYFQGTGAADDSGLPNDRFFAVRPEGSVSTLKIQRTERGDSAVYLCASSPQRDDANTGELFFGEGSRLTVL.